Below are 25 T cell receptor beta chains sequenced from a single sample in a study of blood T cell repertoires in COVID-19. The repertoire was sequenced with immunoSEQ multiplex PCR; TCRdb's copy has only in-frame clones and lacks some. Here the sample spans 100,000 to 150,000 clones, roughly 83% being singletons. Specimen: peripheral blood. These receptors were taken from a woman between 45 and 60 years old with acute or convalescent COVID-19.

The chain recombines TRBV9 with TRBJ1-1, with a weak D call TRBD1 (5 bases). The CDR3 covers 16 residues. The V and J ends lost 0 bases and 0 bases respectively, with 12 bases between them. Germline CDR1 and CDR2: SGDLS and YYNGEE. Written as DNA, the CDR3 is TGTGCCAGCAGCGTAGCGGGGGGTATCATGAACACTGAAGCTTTCTTT. Encoded protein: CASSVAGGIMNTEAFF.

The chain employs TRBV7-3 and TRBJ1-1; 9 nucleotides agree with TRBD1. The CDR3 extends over 15 amino acids. Trimming removed 5 bases from V and 1 base from J; junction bases left unmatched: 5. Germline V lookup: CDR1 SGHTA, CDR2 FQGTGA. The CDR3 bases are TGTGCCAGCAGCCGCGGGGGACAGGGGAACACTGAAGCTTTCTTT. Translated: CASSRGGQGNTEAFF.

The sample holds one count of this clone. The chain joins TRBV3-1 (or the pseudogene TRBV3-2) to TRBJ2-4; TRBD2 agrees at 13 bases. Germline CDR1 LGHDT, CDR2 YNNKEL (reference sequence). V dropped 4 bases and J dropped 0; count of bases not matched to a gene: 9. The CDR3 length is 19 residues. CDR3 DNA: TGTGCCAGCAGCCGCTCCGGGACTAGCGGGGAGCCAGCCAAAAACATTCAGTACTTC. The encoded protein is CASSRSGTSGEPAKNIQYF.

J is TRBJ1-5 and V is TRBV5-6; D possibly corresponds to TRBD1 (5 bases). The CDR3 is 14 amino acids. CDR1 and CDR2 from the germline V gene are SGHDT and YYEEEE. The V and J ends lost 4 bases and 7 bases respectively, with 15 bases between them. CDR3 nucleotide sequence: TGTGCCAGCAGCCCTCGCAGGGTTAAGCAGCCCCAGCATTTT. This gives the protein CASSPRRVKQPQHF.

The rearrangement uses TRBV2 and TRBJ1-1; 8 bases align to TRBD1. CDR1 is SNHLY, CDR2 FYNNEI, per germline. This CDR3 spans 13 amino acids. J was trimmed by 4 bases and V by 6 bases; bases with no gene match: 4. CDR3 residues: CASSDRGTTEAFF. The CDR3 DNA sequence: TGTGCCAGCAGCGACAGGGGAACCACTGAAGCTTTCTTT. The variable domain in full, with the rest retrieved from reference TRBV2 and TRBJ1-1, is EPEVTQTPSHQVTQMGQEVILRCVPISNHLYFYWYRQILGQKVEFLVSFYNNEISEKSEIFDDQFSVERPDGSNFTLKIRSTKLEDSAMYFCASSDRGTTEAFFGQGTRLTVV.

This rearrangement joins TRBV7-8 to TRBJ1-1; a weak D match, TRBD1 (6 bases). V was cut by 5 bases and J by 5 bases, with 18 bases left in between. The CDR3 is made up of 15 amino acids. In germline, CDR1 is SGHVS, CDR2 FQNEAQ. CDR3 residues: CASSVMAGEYTEAFF. CDR3 nucleotides: TGTGCCAGCAGCGTTATGGCAGGGGAATATACTGAAGCTTTCTTT.

The V and J genes are TRBV6-5 and TRBJ2-7; tentative D call: TRBD1 (5 bases). V lost 4 bases to trimming and J lost 7 bases, with 11 bases between them. CDR1 is MNHEY, CDR2 SVGAGI, per germline. The CDR3 sequence is 12 residues long. The chain's CDR3 is CASSFKAGEQYF. CDR3 DNA sequence: TGTGCCAGCAGTTTTAAGGCAGGGGAGCAGTACTTC.

This clone has a handful of counts. This CDR3 reads CRKGVNTGELFF. CDR3 sequence (DNA): TGCAGGAAAGGAGTGAACACCGGGGAGCTGTTTTTT. V usage is TRBV29-1 and J usage is TRBJ2-2; D unclear. The CDR3 consists of 12 residues. The germline gives CDR1 SQVTM, CDR2 ANQGSEA.

The genes are TRBV5-1 and TRBJ1-1; D gene ambiguous. CDR3 length equals 13 residues. V was cut by 4 bases and J by 1 base, with 8 bases left in between. Germline assignment: CDR1 SGHRS and CDR2 YFSETQ. The CDR3 DNA sequence: TGCGCCAGCAGCCGACAAGGGAACACTGAAGCTTTCTTT. This sequence encodes CASSRQGNTEAFF.

In its sample, this clone was seen once. The chain couples TRBV30 to TRBJ1-2; D remains ambiguous. Trimming pared 0 bases from V and 2 bases from J, leaving 7 bases between. This CDR3 has 13 amino acids. CDR1 is GTSNPN, CDR2 SVGIG, per germline (reference sequence). CDR3: CAWSVQRNYGYTF. In DNA form, the CDR3 reads TGTGCCTGGAGTGTACAGCGGAACTATGGCTACACCTTC.

The V gene is TRBV12-1, the J gene TRBJ2-1; the table's D gene call, TRBD1, was not cross checked with the DNA. TRBV12-1 is marked as a pseudogene. CDR3 length: 15 amino acids. The CDR3 is CASSPGQGSDNEQFF. The DNA of the CDR3 is TGTGCCAGCAGCCCTGGACAGGGGTCCGACAATGAGCAGTTCTTC.

The chain joins TRBV10-3 to TRBJ2-1, with a weak D call TRBD2 (7 bases). Trimming took off 2 bases at V and 5 bases at J, with 10 bases between the two ends. The CDR3 covers 14 residues. Looked up from germline, CDR1 is ENHRY and CDR2 is SYGVKD. CDR3 amino acids: CAISERGGNNEQFF. The CDR3 region has the DNA TGTGCCATCAGTGAGAGGGGGGGTAACAATGAGCAGTTCTTC.

In its sample, this clone was seen a few times. This sequence joins TRBV6-6 and TRBJ1-5; 8 positions match TRBD1. Germline V gene lookup returns CDR1 MNHNY and CDR2 SVGAGI (reference sequence). The CDR3 has 14 amino acids. Trimming took 7 bases from V and 5 from J; bases not matched to a gene: 7. CDR3 protein: CASTPGQEDQPQHF. DNA for the CDR3: TGTGCCAGCACCCCGGGACAGGAAGATCAGCCCCAGCATTTT.

This chain connects TRBV6-5 to TRBJ2-7; tentative D call: TRBD2 (6 bases). Trimming stripped 3 bases from V and 0 bases from J, with 12 bases between. Germline CDR1 and CDR2: MNHEY and SVGAGI. The CDR3 spans 15 residues. CDR3 amino acids: CASSYQGGRSYEQYF. CDR3 coding DNA: TGTGCCAGCAGTTATCAGGGAGGTCGCTCCTACGAGCAGTACTTC.

V usage is TRBV5-1 and J usage is TRBJ1-1; 11 bases are a match to TRBD1. Germline-derived CDR1 and CDR2 are SGHRS and YFSETQ. The CDR3 totals 15 residues. After removal of 3 bases from V and 3 bases from J, the junction contained 4 bases not matched to a gene. The CDR3 DNA reads as TGCGCCAGCAGCTCGAGGACAGGGGGCTACACTGAAGCTTTCTTT. Translated, it gives CASSSRTGGYTEAFF.

This sequence joins TRBV3-1 (or the pseudogene TRBV3-2) and TRBJ1-1, with a weak D call TRBD1 (6 bases). V lost 5 bases and J lost 9, with 19 bases in between. CDR1 is LGHDT, CDR2 YNNKEL, per germline (reference sequence). This CDR3 is 14 amino acids long. The CDR3: CASSASSTGQKAFF. In nucleotides, the CDR3 is TGTGCCAGCAGCGCCTCTTCCACGGGACAAAAAGCTTTCTTT.

V is TRBV2 and J is TRBJ2-2; TRBD2 aligns across 16 bases. The junction had 4 bases not matched to a gene; V was cut back by 6 bases and J by 3 bases. The CDR3 length is 17 residues. From germline, CDR1 is SNHLY and CDR2 FYNNEI. DNA of the CDR3: TGTGCCAGCAGCCAGGGACTAGCGGGGGGGCACACCGGGGAGCTGTTTTTT. It is translated as CASSQGLAGGHTGELFF. Using reference TRBV2 and TRBJ2-2 for the parts outside the CDR3, the full variable domain is EPEVTQTPSHQVTQMGQEVILRCVPISNHLYFYWYRQILGQKVEFLVSFYNNEISEKSEIFDDQFSVERPDGSNFTLKIRSTKLEDSAMYFCASSQGLAGGHTGELFFGEGSRLTVL.

The chain is built from TRBV7-3 and TRBJ2-2, with a tentative D call TRBD1 (6 bases). The CDR3 runs to 14 residues. CDR1 and CDR2 from the germline V gene are SGHTA and FQGTGA. Trimming stripped 5 bases from V and 2 bases from J, with 9 bases between. CDR3 residues: CASSQGTNTGELFF. CDR3 nucleotide sequence: TGTGCCAGCAGCCAGGGGACAAACACCGGGGAGCTGTTTTTT.

CDR3 sequence reads: CASSVEPGGNEQFF. Here the CDR3 DNA reads TGTGCCAGCAGCGTAGAGCCCGGAGGCAATGAGCAGTTCTTC. The chain has TRBV9 and TRBJ2-1; D is possibly TRBD2 (5 bases). The CDR3 consists of 14 residues. CDR1 is SGDLS, CDR2 YYNGEE, per germline. Trimming pared 0 bases from V and 6 bases from J, leaving 10 bases between.

The J gene is TRBJ1-1, the V gene TRBV18; D is uncertain. Deletions cut 4 bases from V and 1 base from J, with 13 bases between. Germline CDR1 and CDR2: KGHSH and LQKENI. The CDR3 is 15 amino acids. The CDR3: CASSLGGGKNTEAFF. CDR3 nucleotides: TGTGCCAGCTCACTTGGAGGAGGTAAGAACACTGAAGCTTTCTTT.

CDR3 bases: TGCGCCAGCAGCTCGGGACAGGAATTTAGGGACACTGAAGCTTTCTTT. Amino acids: CASSSGQEFRDTEAFF. J is TRBJ1-1 and V is TRBV5-1, with 8 bases aligning to TRBD1. V lost 3 bases and J lost 3; bases outside the gene matches: 10. Germline CDR1 reads SGHRS; CDR2 reads YFSETQ. This CDR3 has 16 amino acids.

This sequence joins TRBV4-2 and TRBJ2-6; the match to TRBD2 covers 12 bases. V gave up 1 base and J gave up 2 bases; unmatched junction bases: 6. The V gene's germline CDR1 is LGHNA and CDR2 YNFKEQ. The CDR3 extends over 19 amino acids. Here the CDR3 reads CASSQVRTSGETGANVLTF. The CDR3 region has the DNA TGTGCCAGCAGCCAAGTAAGGACTAGCGGGGAGACTGGGGCCAACGTCCTGACTTTC.

The chain is built from TRBV4-2 and TRBJ1-2; D is unresolved. This CDR3 is 15 amino acids long. CDR1 and CDR2 from the germline V gene are LGHNA and YNFKEQ. Trimming cost V 3 bases and J 5 bases, with 16 bases left between them. The CDR3 nucleotides read TGTGCCAGCAGCCACCCCCGGGAGGAACTGTATGGCTACACCTTC. Encoded protein: CASSHPREELYGYTF.

The rearrangement joins TRBV18 to TRBJ2-1; TRBD1 aligns across 8 bases. V lost 4 bases, J lost 3 bases, and 2 bases stayed unmatched. The CDR3 spans 14 residues. The V gene's germline CDR1 is KGHSH and CDR2 LQKENI. Here the CDR3 DNA reads TGTGCCAGCTCACTCGGACAGGGCTACAATGAGCAGTTCTTC. Translating it yields CASSLGQGYNEQFF.

The chain is built from TRBV12-3 or TRBV12-4 and TRBJ2-1, with 9 bases identical to TRBD2. The CDR3 has 13 residues. The J segment lost 6 bases and the V segment lost 6 bases, leaving 3 bases of the junction unmatched. The DNA of the CDR3 is TGTGCCAGCAGACTACTAGCGGGCAATGAGCAGTTCTTC. This gives the protein CASRLLAGNEQFF.